This T cell receptor (beta chain) was sequenced during a study of Graves' ophthalmopathy and Graves' hyperthyroidism. Study-wide results and caveats: This model predicted ophthalmopathy progression (sensitivity about 67%, specificity 72.22%).

This clonotype was seen repeatedly, ten times or more. As yet, its antigen is unknown. Compared with germline, one end of the junction differs, possibly owing to a read error. The germline V gene has CDR1 ENHRY and CDR2 SYGVKD. CDR3 length equals 11 residues. Amplification targeted the TCR beta CDR3 regions, with RNA transcripts as the source material. First-round RT-PCR used HTBI primers; second-round multiplex PCR followed. Using its own MiXCR run on the multiplex PCR reads, TCRdb lists one record per CDR3 protein. The sample carries 900,000 to 1,200,000 distinct CDR3 sequences, 36% recorded once. Sequencing was performed on peripheral blood or thyroid tissue (not recorded which). The gene calls are TRBV10-3 and TRBJ2-7; D remains ambiguous. This receptor was identified in an adult man with Graves' hyperthyroidism. The CDR3 DNA is TGTGCCATCAGTGAGTCGTACAGCCAAATTTTC. Translated: CAISESYSQIF.